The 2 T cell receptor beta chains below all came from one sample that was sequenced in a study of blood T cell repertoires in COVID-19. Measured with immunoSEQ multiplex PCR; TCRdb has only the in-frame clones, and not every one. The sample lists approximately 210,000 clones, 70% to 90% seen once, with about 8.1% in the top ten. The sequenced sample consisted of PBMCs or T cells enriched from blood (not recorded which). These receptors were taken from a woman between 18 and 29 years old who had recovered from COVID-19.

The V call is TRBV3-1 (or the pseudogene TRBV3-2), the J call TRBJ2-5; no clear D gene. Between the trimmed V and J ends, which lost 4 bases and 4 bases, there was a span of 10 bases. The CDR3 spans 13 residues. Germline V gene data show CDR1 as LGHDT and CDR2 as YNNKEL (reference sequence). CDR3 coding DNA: TGTGCCAGCAGCCCTCCTAGATTAGAGACCCAGTACTTC. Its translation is CASSPPRLETQYF.

For the CDR3, the DNA is TGCGCCAGCAGGCGACTAGCGGGGATCACCTACGAGCAGTACTTC. Translation gives CASRRLAGITYEQYF. The chain carries TRBV4-1 and TRBJ2-7; 11 bases map to TRBD2. The CDR3 runs 15 residues. Trimming took 6 bases from V and 2 from J; bases not matched to a gene: 6. Germline values: CDR1 MGHRA, CDR2 YSYEKL.